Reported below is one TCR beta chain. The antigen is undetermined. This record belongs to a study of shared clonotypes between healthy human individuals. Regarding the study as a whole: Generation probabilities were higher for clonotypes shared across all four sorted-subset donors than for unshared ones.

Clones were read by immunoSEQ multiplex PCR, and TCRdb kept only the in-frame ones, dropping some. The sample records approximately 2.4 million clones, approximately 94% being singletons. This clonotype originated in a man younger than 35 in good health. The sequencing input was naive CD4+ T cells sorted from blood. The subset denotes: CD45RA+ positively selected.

The CDR3 bases are TGTGCCAGCAGTTACTCGAACAGGGGGATGTACAATGAGCAGTTCTTC. Amino acid sequence: CASSYSNRGMYNEQFF. This chain links TRBV6-5 with TRBJ2-1; TRBD1 agrees at 8 bases. The germline CDR1 and CDR2 sequences are MNHEY and SVGAGI. Trimming took 0 bases from V and 4 from J; bases not matched to a gene: 5. CDR3 length: 16 residues.